This TCR beta chain was sequenced during a study of blood T cell repertoires in COVID-19 (dated by TCRdb to the early 2020s). A note on the overall study: Collaborator samples came from the United States, Italy and Spain and covered acute and convalescent phases of COVID-19. The prospective study material was composed of cDNA or gDNA derived from T cells, B-cell-depleted T cells, or PBMCs. The dataset comprised deeply sampled blood TCRbeta repertoires from subjects exposed to, actively infected with, or recovered from COVID-19. The repertoires were released in a freely available public database intended as a resource for research on the immune response to SARS-CoV-2. Samples came from the ongoing ImmuneRACE study (first 160 participants) plus 1,254 subjects from 6 global collaborators. The sample metadata nearly always contained a de-identified subject ID, COVID-19 status, age in years and sex. Where available, HLA class I and class II types were obtained from metadata supplied by the sample provider rather than from assay-based typing.

Enrolling through a virtual design, the prospective study's participants ranged in age from roughly 18 to 100 years and lived across some 23 United States geographic areas. In the prospective study, participants were assigned to cohorts based on the clinical history participants reported in a screening survey and a study questionnaire. Exposed participants had been in contact with someone with a PCR-confirmed or clinician-diagnosed COVID-19 case within 2 weeks of study entry. In the prospective study, whole blood, serum and a nasopharyngeal or oropharyngeal swab were collected from each participant by mobile phlebotomists. Participants in the prospective study had the option to provide additional blood draws and questionnaires over a 2-month period. Prospective study blood samples were shipped either frozen or at room temperature before DNA extraction. From a lookup of the germline V gene, CDR1 and CDR2 are LGHNA and YSLEER. The CDR3, cysteine through phenylalanine, is 15 amino acids long. Kept here is only the CDR3 DNA, which spans 45 bases and is read in frame from base 1. Trimming leaves V shorter by 0 bases and J shorter by 7 bases, with the junction holding 3 bases beyond the gene matches.

As concerns this clone: No antigen is known for it. Per-base quality was not reported, and no clone a single base away is much larger than it.

The study at large found these results: The quantity of clinical and demographic metadata differed by source and by participant and was supplied without curation.

The immunoSEQ Assay, a bias-controlled multiplex PCR, was used to amplify TCRbeta CDR3 regions from genomic DNA. The authors' analysis ran thus. Within the assay, amplification of reference gene primers was used to estimate how many nucleated cells each sample contained. Sequence reads were collapsed and filtered to measure the absolute abundance of every unique TCRbeta CDR3 rearrangement. Productive Simpson clonality was computed per sample as the square root of Simpson's diversity index over productive rearrangements. In its TCRdb copy, this immuneACCESS table keeps in-frame sequences only and misses some clones. Where compared with another copy, unresolved V genes explain less than half of these, and the others have no known cause. Clone size and the V and J calls come from that table; the DNA yielded D and trimming. For this sample the table gives around 270,000 clones, of which 80% to 90% were detected only once. Over 2.5% of the sample goes to the ten largest clones.

The V and J segments used are TRBV4-3 and TRBJ1-6, and TRBD1 aligns with 7 junction nucleotides. This clonotype was sampled from a woman in her thirties or forties who had been exposed to COVID-19. Sample: PBMCs or T cells enriched from blood (not recorded which). CDR3 reads: CASSQEAGGNSPLHF. The bases read TGCGCCAGCAGCCAAGAGGCAGGGGGAAATTCACCCCTCCACTTT.